Each of the 2 T cell receptor beta chains below was sequenced from the same sample in a study of T cells after yellow fever vaccination. TCRdb used MiXCR to reprocess the 5' RACE reads, holding one entry per CDR3 protein. Of about 340,000 distinct CDR3 sequences in the sample, approximately 4.2% were seen once. Sequenced here: PBMCs, sampled 5 days after the yellow fever booster vaccination. The source of these receptors is a man younger than 35 who received the YFV17D yellow fever vaccine.

This clonotype occurred a few times. An end of the junction differs from the germline gene, which may be a read error. The rearrangement links TRBV12-5 to TRBJ2-3; D is perhaps TRBD2 (6 bases). This CDR3 region has 14 residues. Per the germline V gene, CDR1 is LGHNT and CDR2 is FRNRAP. The CDR3: CASGLAMRGDSQYF. CDR3 bases: TGTGCTAGTGGTTTGGCGATGCGGGGAGATTCGCAGTATTTT.

This clonotype was observed many times. The chain uses TRBV12-3 or TRBV12-4 and TRBJ1-1, with unresolved D. CDR3 size: 12 residues. Trimming took 8 bases from V and 4 from J, leaving 11 bases between them. Here the CDR3 reads CASGRFGTEAFF. For the CDR3, the DNA is TGTGCCAGCGGGAGGTTTGGCACTGAAGCTTTCTTT.